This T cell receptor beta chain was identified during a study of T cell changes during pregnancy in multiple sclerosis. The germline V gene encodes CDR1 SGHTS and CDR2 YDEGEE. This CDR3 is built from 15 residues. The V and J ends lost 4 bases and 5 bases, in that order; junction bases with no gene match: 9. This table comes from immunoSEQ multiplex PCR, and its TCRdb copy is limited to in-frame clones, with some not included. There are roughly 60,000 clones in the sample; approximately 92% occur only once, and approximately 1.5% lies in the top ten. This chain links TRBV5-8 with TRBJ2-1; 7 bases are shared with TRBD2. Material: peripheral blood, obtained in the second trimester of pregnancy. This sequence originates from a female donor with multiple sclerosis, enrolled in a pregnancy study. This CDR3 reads CASSQSGLVHNEQFF. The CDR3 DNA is TGTGCCAGCAGCCAATCTGGACTAGTCCACAATGAGCAGTTCTTC. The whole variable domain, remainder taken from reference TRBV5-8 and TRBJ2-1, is EAGVTQSPTHLIKTRGQQATLRCSPISGHTSVYWYQQALGLGLQFLLWYDEGEERNRGNFPPRFSGRQFPNYSSELNVNALELEDSALYLCASSQSGLVHNEQFFGPGTRLTVL.